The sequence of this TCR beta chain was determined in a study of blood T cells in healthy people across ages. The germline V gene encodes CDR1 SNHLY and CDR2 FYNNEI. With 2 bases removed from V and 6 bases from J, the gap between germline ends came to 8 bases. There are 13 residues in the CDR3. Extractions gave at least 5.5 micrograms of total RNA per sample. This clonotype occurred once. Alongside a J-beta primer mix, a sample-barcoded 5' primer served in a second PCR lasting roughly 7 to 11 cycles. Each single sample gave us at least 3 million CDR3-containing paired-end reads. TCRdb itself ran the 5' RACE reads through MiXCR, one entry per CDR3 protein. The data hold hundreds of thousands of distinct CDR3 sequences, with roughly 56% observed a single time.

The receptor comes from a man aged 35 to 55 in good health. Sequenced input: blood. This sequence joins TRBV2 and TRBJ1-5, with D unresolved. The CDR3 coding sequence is TGTGCCAGCAGTGAACTTCTAGTTCAGCCCCAGCATTTT. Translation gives CASSELLVQPQHF.